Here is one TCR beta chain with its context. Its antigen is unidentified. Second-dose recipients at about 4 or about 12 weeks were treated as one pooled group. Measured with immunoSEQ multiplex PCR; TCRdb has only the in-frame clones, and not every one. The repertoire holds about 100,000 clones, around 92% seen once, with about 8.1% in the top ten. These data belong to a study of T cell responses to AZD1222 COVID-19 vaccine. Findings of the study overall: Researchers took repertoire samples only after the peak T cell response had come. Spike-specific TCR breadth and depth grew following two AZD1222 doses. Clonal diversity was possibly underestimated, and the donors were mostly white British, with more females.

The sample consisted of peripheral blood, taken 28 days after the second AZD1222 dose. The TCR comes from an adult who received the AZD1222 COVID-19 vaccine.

CDR3 coding DNA: TGTGCCAGCAGTTACTCGGGGACTCTTCACTACGAGCAGTACTTC. Amino acid sequence: CASSYSGTLHYEQYF. The chain recombines TRBV6-5 with TRBJ2-7, with D possibly being TRBD2 (6 bases). V was shortened by 0 bases and J by 3 bases, with 12 bases between the two germline ends. The CDR3 consists of 15 residues. Germline assignment: CDR1 MNHEY and CDR2 SVGAGI.